The present T cell receptor (beta chain) was sequenced within a study of shared clonotypes between healthy human individuals. Here immunoSEQ multiplex PCR was the method, and the copy in TCRdb shows in-frame clones only, minus some. The profile shows 1.4 million to 1.5 million clones, over 95% of them singletons. The V gene's germline CDR1 is LNHDA and CDR2 SQIVND (reference sequence). This CDR3 has 15 residues. V was pared by 5 bases and J by 1 base, with 12 bases between. To note about this clone: Its specificity is unknown.

Study-wide findings and caveats: Represented diversity, genetic and exposure-history alike, was limited by few donors.

The source material was naive CD4+ T cells sorted from blood. As for subset: CD45RA+ positively selected. This chain connects TRBV19 to TRBJ1-5, with a possible D match to TRBD1 (6 bases). This TCR came from a man aged 30-40 years in good health. CDR3: CASSPGTWSNQPQHF. The CDR3 DNA is TGTGCCAGTAGTCCCGGGACATGGAGCAATCAGCCCCAGCATTTT.